This entry concerns a single TCR beta chain. Antigen: not known. The sample belongs to a study of siplizumab effects on memory and regulatory T cells. V lost 6 bases and J 2 bases, leaving 11 bases between the germline ends. This CDR3 region has 14 residues. The germline CDR1 and CDR2 sequences are MNHEY and SVGAGI. Using immunoSEQ multiplex PCR, the repertoire was profiled, and TCRdb retains in-frame clones only, with some absent. The sample carries approximately 100,000 clones, 90% to 95% recorded once. Study-wide results and limits: Suppressive function of proliferating Tregs from siplizumab cultures was not confirmed.

The chain recombines TRBV6-5 with TRBJ1-5; tentatively, D is TRBD1 (5 bases). Sequencing used Tregs sorted from blood. The source is a human donor in good health. In nucleotides, the CDR3 is TGTGCCAGCAGCCAGGGTCGGGGCAATCAGCCCCAGCATTTT. Translating gives CASSQGRGNQPQHF.